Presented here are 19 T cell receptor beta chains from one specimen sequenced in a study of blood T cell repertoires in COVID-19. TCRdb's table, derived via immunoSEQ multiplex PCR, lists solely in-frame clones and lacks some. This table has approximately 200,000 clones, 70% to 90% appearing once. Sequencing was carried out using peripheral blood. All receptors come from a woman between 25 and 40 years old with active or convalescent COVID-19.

The CDR3 region is CASSFSSTGIPYEQYF. The CDR3 region has the DNA TGTGCCAGCAGCTTTTCCTCGACAGGTATCCCCTACGAGCAGTACTTC. The chain links TRBV7-9 to TRBJ2-7; maybe TRBD1 (6 bases). Germline assignment: CDR1 SEHNR and CDR2 FQNEAQ (reference sequence). The V and J ends lost 3 bases and 2 bases respectively, with 17 bases between them. The CDR3 consists of 16 residues.

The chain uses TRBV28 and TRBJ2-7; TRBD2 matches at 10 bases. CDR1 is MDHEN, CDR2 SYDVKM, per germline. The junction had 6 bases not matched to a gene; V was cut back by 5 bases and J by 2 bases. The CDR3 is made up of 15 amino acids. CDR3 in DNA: TGTGCCAGCAGTCCCTCAGGACTAGCGGCCTACGAGCAGTACTTC. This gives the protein CASSPSGLAAYEQYF.

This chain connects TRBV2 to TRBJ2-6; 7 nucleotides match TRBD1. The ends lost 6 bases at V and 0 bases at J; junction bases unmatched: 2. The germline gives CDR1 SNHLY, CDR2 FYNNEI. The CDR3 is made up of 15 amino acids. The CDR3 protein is CASSGTDSGANVLTF. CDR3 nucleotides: TGTGCCAGCAGCGGGACAGACTCTGGGGCCAACGTCCTGACTTTC. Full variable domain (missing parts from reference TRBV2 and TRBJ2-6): EPEVTQTPSHQVTQMGQEVILRCVPISNHLYFYWYRQILGQKVEFLVSFYNNEISEKSEIFDDQFSVERPDGSNFTLKIRSTKLEDSAMYFCASSGTDSGANVLTFGAGSRLTVL.

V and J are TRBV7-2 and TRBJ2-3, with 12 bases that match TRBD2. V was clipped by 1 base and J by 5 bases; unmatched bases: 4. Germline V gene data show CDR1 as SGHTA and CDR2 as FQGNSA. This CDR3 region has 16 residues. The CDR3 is CASSLGPSGRVDTQYF. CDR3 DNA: TGTGCCAGCAGCTTAGGTCCTAGCGGGAGGGTAGATACGCAGTATTTT.

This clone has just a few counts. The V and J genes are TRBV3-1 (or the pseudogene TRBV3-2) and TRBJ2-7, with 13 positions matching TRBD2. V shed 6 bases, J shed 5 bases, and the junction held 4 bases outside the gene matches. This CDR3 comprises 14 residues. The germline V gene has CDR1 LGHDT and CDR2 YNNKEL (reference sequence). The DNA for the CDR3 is TGTGCCAGCAGTCGGACTAGCGGGAGCCACGAGCAGTACTTC. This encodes CASSRTSGSHEQYF.

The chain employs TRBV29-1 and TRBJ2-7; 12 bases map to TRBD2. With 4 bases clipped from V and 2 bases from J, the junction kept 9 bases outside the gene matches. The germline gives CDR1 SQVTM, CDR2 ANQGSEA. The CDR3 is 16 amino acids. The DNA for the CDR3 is TGCAGCGTTGGATGGGGGCTAGCGGGAGGGGCCTACGAGCAGTACTTC. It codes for CSVGWGLAGGAYEQYF.

DNA for the CDR3: TGTGCCACCAGTGGGCCAGGACTTACTGAGCAGTTCTTC. Residues: CATSGPGLTEQFF. The chain employs TRBV24-1 and TRBJ2-1, with TRBD2 as a possible D gene (5 bases). V lost 5 bases and J 9 bases, leaving 13 bases between the germline ends. The CDR3 has 13 residues. Germline CDR1 KGHDR, CDR2 SFDVKD.

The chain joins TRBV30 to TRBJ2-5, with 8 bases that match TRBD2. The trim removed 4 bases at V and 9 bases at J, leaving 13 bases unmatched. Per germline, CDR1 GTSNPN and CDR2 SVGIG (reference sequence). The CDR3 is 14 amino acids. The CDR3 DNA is TGTGCCTGGATCAGAAGGGTAGCGGGGAGTCCCCAGTACTTC. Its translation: CAWIRRVAGSPQYF. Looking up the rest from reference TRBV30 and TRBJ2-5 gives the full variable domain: SQTIHQWPATLVQPVGSPLSLECTVEGTSNPNLYWYRQAAGRGLQLLFYSVGIGQISSEVPQNLSASRPQDRQFILSSKKLLLSDSGFYLCAWIRRVAGSPQYFGPGTRLLVL.

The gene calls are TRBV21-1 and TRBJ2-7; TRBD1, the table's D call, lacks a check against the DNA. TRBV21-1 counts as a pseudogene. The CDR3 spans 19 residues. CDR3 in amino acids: CASSKTEDYRDGWAYEQYF. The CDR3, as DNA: TGTGCCAGCAGCAAAACCGAAGACTACAGGGATGGGTGGGCCTACGAGCAGTACTTC.

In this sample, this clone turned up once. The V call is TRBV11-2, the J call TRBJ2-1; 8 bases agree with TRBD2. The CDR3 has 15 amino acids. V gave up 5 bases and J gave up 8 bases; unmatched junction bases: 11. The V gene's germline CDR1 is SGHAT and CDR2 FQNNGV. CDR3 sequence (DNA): TGTGCCAGCAGCCCGCTAGCGGGCTCCTCCCATGAGCAGTTCTTC. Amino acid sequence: CASSPLAGSSHEQFF.

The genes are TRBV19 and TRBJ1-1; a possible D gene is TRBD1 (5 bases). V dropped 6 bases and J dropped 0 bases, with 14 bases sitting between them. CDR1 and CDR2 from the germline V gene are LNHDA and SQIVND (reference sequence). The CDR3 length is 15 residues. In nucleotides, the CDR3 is TGTGCCAGTAGCCTCTCCTCCAGGGTGAACACTGAAGCTTTCTTT. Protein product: CASSLSSRVNTEAFF. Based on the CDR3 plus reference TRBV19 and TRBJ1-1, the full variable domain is DGGITQSPKYLFRKEGQNVTLSCEQNLNHDAMYWYRQDPGQGLRLIYYSQIVNDFQKGDIAEGYSVSREKKESFPLTVTSAQKNPTAFYLCASSLSSRVNTEAFFGQGTRLTVV.

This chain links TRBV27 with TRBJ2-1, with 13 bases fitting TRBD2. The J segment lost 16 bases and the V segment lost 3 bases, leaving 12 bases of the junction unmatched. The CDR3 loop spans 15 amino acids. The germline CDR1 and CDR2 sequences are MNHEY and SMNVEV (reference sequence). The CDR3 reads CASSFRTGTSGNFFF. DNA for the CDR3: TGTGCCAGCAGTTTCCGCACCGGGACTAGCGGGAACTTCTTCTTC.

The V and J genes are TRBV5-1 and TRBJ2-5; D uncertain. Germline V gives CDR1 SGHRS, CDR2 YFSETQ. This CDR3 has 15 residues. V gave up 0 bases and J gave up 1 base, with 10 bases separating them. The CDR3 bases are TGCGCCAGCAGCTTGGTTAGCAGCCCCCAAGAGACCCAGTACTTC. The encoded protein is CASSLVSSPQETQYF.

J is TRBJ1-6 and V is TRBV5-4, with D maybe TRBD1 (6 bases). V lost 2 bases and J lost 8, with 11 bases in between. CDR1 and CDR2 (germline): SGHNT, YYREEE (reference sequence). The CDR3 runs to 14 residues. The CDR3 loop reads CASSLRTAYSPLHF. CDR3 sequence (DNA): TGTGCCAGCAGCTTACGGACAGCCTATTCACCCCTCCACTTT.

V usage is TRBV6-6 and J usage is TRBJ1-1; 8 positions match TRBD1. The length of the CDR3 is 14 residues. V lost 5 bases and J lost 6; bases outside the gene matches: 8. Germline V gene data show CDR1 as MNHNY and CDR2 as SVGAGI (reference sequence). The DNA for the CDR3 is TGTGCCAGCAGTCGACAGGGGAAGGTTTCTGAAGCTTTCTTT. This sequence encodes CASSRQGKVSEAFF.

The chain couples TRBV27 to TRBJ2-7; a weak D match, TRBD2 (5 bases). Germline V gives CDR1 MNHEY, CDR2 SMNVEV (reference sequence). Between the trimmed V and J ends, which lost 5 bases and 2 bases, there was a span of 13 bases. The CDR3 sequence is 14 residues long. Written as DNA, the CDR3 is TGTGCCAGCAGTCCGGGAAGTACGGCCTACGAGCAGTACTTC. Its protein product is CASSPGSTAYEQYF.

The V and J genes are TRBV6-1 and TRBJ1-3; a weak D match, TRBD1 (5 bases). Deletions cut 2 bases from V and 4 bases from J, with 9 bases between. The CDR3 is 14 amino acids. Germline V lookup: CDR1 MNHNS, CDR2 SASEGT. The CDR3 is CASSEFRGGNTIYF. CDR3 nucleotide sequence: TGTGCCAGCAGTGAATTTCGGGGGGGAAACACCATATATTTT.

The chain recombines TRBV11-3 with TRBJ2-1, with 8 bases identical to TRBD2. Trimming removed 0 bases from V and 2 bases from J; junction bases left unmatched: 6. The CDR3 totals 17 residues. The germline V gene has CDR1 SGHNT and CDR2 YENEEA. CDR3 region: CASSLDGSGSTYNEQFF. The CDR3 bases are TGTGCCAGCAGCTTAGATGGAAGCGGGAGTACCTACAATGAGCAGTTCTTC.

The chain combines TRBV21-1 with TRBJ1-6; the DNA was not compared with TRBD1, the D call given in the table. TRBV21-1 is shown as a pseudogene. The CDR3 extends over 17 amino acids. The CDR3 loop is CASSKGPTGCYNSPLHF. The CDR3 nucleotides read TGTGCCAGCAGCAAAGGCCCTACAGGGTGTTATAATTCACCCCTCCACTTT.